Listed below are T cell receptor beta chains from one sample, sequenced in a study of T cell repertoires in cytomegalovirus infection. TCRdb re-derived calls from the reads in MiXCR, one entry per CDR3 protein. The sample lists about 360,000 distinct CDR3 sequences, approximately 30% seen once, with roughly 14% in the top ten. These receptors are not linked to any known antigen. The material was cultured PBMCs, obtained from culture after CMV antigen stimulation. The receptors originated from a human donor in good health (CMV status not recorded). Some clones in this sample may be carry-over from other donors' samples. Both conserved end residues are part of each CDR3. The D gene is left open where the match is weak. For some rows the clone size is stated as once, few or many, or as a class when expanded; others skip it.

d_gene	abundance	v_gene	j_gene	CDR3aa	CDR3nt
TRBD2	few	TRBV7-3	TRBJ2-5	CASSRLAGFSETQYF	TGTGCCAGCAGCCGCCTAGCGGGATTCTCAGAGACCCAGTACTTC
TRBD2	few	TRBV7-8	TRBJ2-1	CASSFSRLAGPNEQFF	TGTGCCAGCAGCTTTAGTAGACTAGCGGGCCCCAATGAGCAGTTCTTC
-	-	TRBV10-3	TRBJ1-1	CAIRGGGLNTEAFF	TGTGCCATCAGGGGCGGCGGATTGAACACTGAAGCTTTCTTT
-	-	TRBV7-2	TRBJ1-1	CASSPRITTEAFF	TGTGCCAGCAGCCCCCGGATCACGACGGAAGCTTTCTTT
-	few	TRBV4-1	TRBJ2-3	CASSQEPGEWTDTQYF	TGTGCCAGCAGCCAAGAACCAGGGGAGTGGACAGATACGCAGTATTTT
TRBD2	medium-sized	TRBV18	TRBJ2-1	CASSPIRGGNEQFF	TGTGCCAGCTCACCAATCCGGGGGGGCAATGAGCAGTTCTTC
TRBD1	-	TRBV7-3	TRBJ2-5	CASSRQTGLAETQYF	TGTGCCAGCAGCAGACAGACAGGGTTGGCCGAGACCCAGTACTTC
-	many	TRBV7-2	TRBJ1-5	CASSLSRGQPQHF	TGTGCCAGCAGCTTATCCAGGGGACAGCCCCAGCATTTT
TRBD1	few	TRBV7-2	TRBJ2-5	CASSFTGRQGQETQYF	TGTGCCAGCAGCTTTACCGGAAGACAGGGCCAAGAGACCCAGTACTTC
-	-	TRBV7-7	TRBJ2-7	CASIQKSEGPYEQYF	TGTGCCAGCATCCAAAAATCGGAGGGTCCCTACGAGCAGTACTTC
-	many	TRBV7-2	TRBJ2-7	CASSLVGARGSEQYF	TGTGCCAGCAGCTTAGTAGGCGCCAGGGGATCGGAGCAGTACTTC
TRBD1	few	TRBV7-3	TRBJ2-2	CASSSGQGPTGELFF	TGTGCCAGCAGCTCAGGACAGGGACCAACCGGGGAGCTGTTTTTT
-	-	TRBV10-2	TRBJ1-1	CASSVGRANTEAFF	TGCGCCAGCAGTGTGGGTAGGGCGAACACTGAAGCTTTCTTT
-	few	TRBV4-3	TRBJ1-2	CASSQDRATGAGPYGYTF	TGCGCCAGCAGCCAAGATAGGGCAACTGGTGCGGGGCCCTATGGCTACACCTTC
-	-	TRBV28	TRBJ1-5	CASSAWGEGQPQHF	TGTGCCAGCAGTGCCTGGGGGGAAGGACAGCCCCAGCATTTT
-	-	TRBV7-2	TRBJ1-2	CASSTTRGDYGYTF	TGTGCCAGCAGCACAACTCGAGGGGACTATGGCTACACCTTC
-	few	TRBV4-3	TRBJ2-7	CASSAMAGAGEQYF	TGCGCCAGCAGTGCTATGGCGGGGGCGGGCGAGCAGTACTTC
TRBD2	many	TRBV7-2	TRBJ2-6	CASSLGPSGIGANVLTF	TGTGCCAGCAGCTTAGGCCCTAGCGGGATTGGGGCCAACGTCCTGACTTTC
-	-	TRBV7-6	TRBJ1-3	CASSLRQGYNTIYF	TGTGCCAGCAGCTTAAGGCAGGGTTATAACACCATATATTTT
TRBD1	-	TRBV4-1	TRBJ1-5	CASRTDRGIEPQHF	TGCGCCAGCAGAACGGACAGGGGGATTGAGCCCCAGCATTTT
-	few	TRBV6-1	TRBJ1-3	CASSEGAGGNTIYF	TGTGCCAGCAGTGAAGGGGCAGGCGGAAACACCATATATTTT
TRBD2	-	TRBV7-6	TRBJ2-1	CASSPRLAGAYNEQFF	TGTGCCAGCAGCCCGAGACTAGCGGGAGCCTACAATGAGCAGTTCTTC
TRBD2	-	TRBV24-1	TRBJ2-2	CATSDRQGIRTSGRPGELFF	TGTGCCACCAGTGATAGGCAGGGAATAAGGACTAGCGGGAGGCCCGGGGAGCTGTTTTTT
TRBD1	-	TRBV7-2	TRBJ1-4	CASSLGQGGGEKLFF	TGTGCCAGCAGCTTAGGTCAAGGGGGCGGTGAAAAACTGTTTTTT
-	-	TRBV30	TRBJ1-1	CAWSVRSATEAFF	TGTGCCTGGAGTGTACGGTCAGCCACTGAAGCTTTCTTT
TRBD1	-	TRBV5-6	TRBJ2-3	CASSLARTGSTDTQYF	TGTGCCAGCAGCTTGGCACGGACAGGGAGTACAGATACGCAGTATTTT
-	-	TRBV4-3	TRBJ2-1	CASSPLGGIPGNEQFF	TGCGCCAGCAGCCCCCTTGGGGGGATCCCAGGGAATGAGCAGTTCTTC
TRBD2	few	TRBV11-2	TRBJ2-3	CASSLLREPDTQYF	TGTGCCAGCAGCTTACTGCGGGAGCCAGATACGCAGTATTTT
-	-	TRBV7-7	TRBJ2-1	CASSLGRGKINEQFF	TGTGCTAGCAGCTTAGGGCGCGGGAAAATCAATGAGCAGTTCTTC
-	-	TRBV7-2	TRBJ2-7	CASRLNLGSYEQYF	TGTGCCAGCAGACTCAACCTAGGAAGCTACGAGCAGTACTTC
TRBD1	-	TRBV20-1	TRBJ2-7	CSASRTGGFYEQYF	TGCAGTGCTAGCCGGACAGGGGGCTTCTACGAGCAGTACTTC
-	-	TRBV27	TRBJ1-2	CASRYPDSSYGYTF	TGTGCCAGCAGATATCCCGACAGCTCCTATGGCTACACCTTC
TRBD1	-	TRBV7-2	TRBJ1-2	CASSSEGALRGYTF	TGTGCCAGCAGCTCTGAGGGGGCCCTCCGTGGCTACACCTTC
-	-	TRBV27	TRBJ1-5	CASSGRGEQPQHF	TGTGCCAGCAGTGGGCGCGGGGAACAGCCCCAGCATTTT
-	-	TRBV2	TRBJ2-7	CASSSHGHEQYF	TGTGCCAGCAGTTCGCACGGACACGAGCAGTACTTC
-	-	TRBV12-3/TRBV12-4	TRBJ2-5	CASSAEGTQYF	TGTGCCAGCAGCGCTGAGGGGACCCAGTACTTC
-	once	TRBV5-1	TRBJ2-2	CASSSRAGGTGELFF	TGCGCCAGCAGCTCGAGAGCGGGTGGGACCGGGGAGCTGTTTTTT
-	-	TRBV15	TRBJ2-7	CATSRQTPGQGSSYEQYF	TGTGCCACCAGCAGGCAAACCCCGGGACAAGGGAGCTCCTACGAGCAGTACTTC
-	-	TRBV12-3/TRBV12-4	TRBJ1-4	CASSLIERGKLFF	TGTGCCAGCAGCCTGATAGAGCGGGGGAAACTGTTTTTT
TRBD2	-	TRBV13	TRBJ2-7	CASSLVVSGSARYEQYF	TGTGCCAGCAGCTTAGTAGTTAGCGGGAGTGCCCGCTACGAGCAGTACTTC
-	-	TRBV12-3/TRBV12-4	TRBJ2-2	CASSLGTGGVDGELFF	TGTGCCAGCAGTTTAGGGACGGGGGGCGTCGACGGGGAGCTGTTTTTT
-	-	TRBV19	TRBJ2-1	CASSTSSGLDNEQFF	TGTGCCAGTAGTACCAGTAGCGGACTCGACAATGAGCAGTTCTTC
-	many	TRBV7-8	TRBJ2-5	CASSLFVSDFNQETQYF	TGTGCCAGCAGCTTATTCGTGTCAGACTTTAACCAAGAGACCCAGTACTTC
-	-	TRBV15	TRBJ2-1	CATSRVVAGPHAYLFF	TGTGCCACCAGCAGAGTGGTTGCGGGCCCCCATGCGTATCTGTTCTTC
-	-	TRBV7-9	TRBJ2-7	CASSLGGGEASYYEQYF	TGTGCCAGCAGTCTAGGGGGTGGGGAAGCTTCCTACTACGAGCAGTACTTC